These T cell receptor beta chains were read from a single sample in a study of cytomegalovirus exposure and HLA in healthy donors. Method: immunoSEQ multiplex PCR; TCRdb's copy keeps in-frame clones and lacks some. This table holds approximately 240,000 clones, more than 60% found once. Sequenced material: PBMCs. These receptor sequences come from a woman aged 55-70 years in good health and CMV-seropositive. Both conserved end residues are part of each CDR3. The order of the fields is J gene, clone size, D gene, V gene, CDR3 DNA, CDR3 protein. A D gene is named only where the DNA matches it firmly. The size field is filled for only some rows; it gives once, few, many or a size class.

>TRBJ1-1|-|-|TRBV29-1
TGCAGCGTTGGTCCACCACATATGAACACTGAAGCTTTCTTT
CSVGPPHMNTEAFF
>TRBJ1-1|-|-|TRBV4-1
TGCGCCAGCAGCCAATTGTATCAGCGAACTGAAGCTTTCTTT
CASSQLYQRTEAFF
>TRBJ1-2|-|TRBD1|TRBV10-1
TGCGCCAGCAGTCCGGCCGGGACAGGGGTCGCCTACACCTTC
CASSPAGTGVAYTF
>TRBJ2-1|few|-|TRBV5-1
TGCGCCAGCAGCCCGGACAAGAATGAGCAGTTCTTC
CASSPDKNEQFF
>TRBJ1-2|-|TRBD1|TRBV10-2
TGCGCCAGCAGTGAGGGGACAGGGGCAGGCTATGGCTACACCTTC
CASSEGTGAGYGYTF
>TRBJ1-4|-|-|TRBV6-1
TGTGCCAGCAGTGAAGCCCCCTCTTCGGGGGAAAAACTGTTTTTT
CASSEAPSSGEKLFF
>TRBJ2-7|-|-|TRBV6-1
TGTGCCAGCACTAGTGATTCCTACGAGCAGTACTTC
CASTSDSYEQYF
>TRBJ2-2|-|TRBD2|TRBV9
TGTGCCAGCAGCGTAACCGGGACTAGCGTCGTCGGGGAGCTGTTTTTT
CASSVTGTSVVGELFF
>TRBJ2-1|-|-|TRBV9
TGTGCCAGCAGCGTGGACAGTTTCTACAATGAGCAGTTCTTC
CASSVDSFYNEQFF
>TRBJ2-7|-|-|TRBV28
TGTGCCACCTCTGGGGGGGGGCGCTTCGAGCAGTACTTC
CATSGGGRFEQYF
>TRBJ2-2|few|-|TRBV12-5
TGTGCTAGTGGTTTGAAGATAGCGGTCAATATGGGGACCGGGGAGCTGTTTTTT
CASGLKIAVNMGTGELFF
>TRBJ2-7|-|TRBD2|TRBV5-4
TGTGCCAGCAGCTGGTCTAAACCTAGCGGCGAGCAGTACTTC
CASSWSKPSGEQYF
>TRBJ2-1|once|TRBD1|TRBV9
TGTGCCAGCAGCCCCCACCCAGGGGGAGTCTTGGCTGAGCAGTTCTTC
CASSPHPGGVLAEQFF
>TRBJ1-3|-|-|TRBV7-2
TGTGCCAGCAGCTTGTCCCCCAGCGTGAGGGCTGGAAACACCATATATTTT
CASSLSPSVRAGNTIYF
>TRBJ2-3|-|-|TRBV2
TGTGCCAGCAGAGTCGCGGGGGCCCTCACAGATACGCAGTATTTT
CASRVAGALTDTQYF
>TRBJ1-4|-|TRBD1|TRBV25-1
TGTGCCAGCAGTTTGGGACAGGGGCGTGAAAAACTGTTTTTT
CASSLGQGREKLFF
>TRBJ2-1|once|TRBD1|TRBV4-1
TGCGCCAGCAGCCAAGTGCCAGGGGGTTACAATGAGCAGTTCTTC
CASSQVPGGYNEQFF
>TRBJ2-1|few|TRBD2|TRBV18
TGTGCCAGCTCACCCCCGGTGGTAGCGGGAGTGAATGAGCAGTTCTTC
CASSPPVVAGVNEQFF
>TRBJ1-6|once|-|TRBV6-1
TGTGCCAGCAGTAACAGCTTCTATAATTCACCCCTCCACTTT
CASSNSFYNSPLHF
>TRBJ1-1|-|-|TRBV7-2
TGTGCCAGCCTAACAGGGCATAGGACTGAAGCTTTCTTT
CASLTGHRTEAFF
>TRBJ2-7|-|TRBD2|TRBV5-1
TGCGCCAGCAGCTTGTCCGCTAGCGGGAGAGGGTGGTACTTC
CASSLSASGRGWYF
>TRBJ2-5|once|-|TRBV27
TGTGCCAGCAGTTTAGCTTGGAGGGCGCGGGAGACCCAGTACTTC
CASSLAWRARETQYF
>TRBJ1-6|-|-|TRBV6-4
TGTGCCAGCAGTGAAAGCCCCGACGGGATGTATTCACCCCTCCACTTT
CASSESPDGMYSPLHF
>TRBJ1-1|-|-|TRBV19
TGTGCCAGTAGTACCAACGGGGGAAACACTGAAGCTTTCTTT
CASSTNGGNTEAFF
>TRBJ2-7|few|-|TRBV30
TGTGCCTGGAGGCACTTAGCGGATACCTACGAGCAGTACTTC
CAWRHLADTYEQYF
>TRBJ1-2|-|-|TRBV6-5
TGTGCCAGCAGTGAACAGGAGAACTATGGCTACACCTTC
CASSEQENYGYTF
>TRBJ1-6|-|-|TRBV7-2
TGTGCCAGCAGTCAACAGGGTTTATCGTCACCCCTCCACTTT
CASSQQGLSSPLHF
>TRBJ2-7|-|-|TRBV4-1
TGCGCCAGCAGCCCGCGGACTAATGGGCAGGGTATCTACGAGCAGTACTTC
CASSPRTNGQGIYEQYF
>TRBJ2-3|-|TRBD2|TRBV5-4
TGTGCCAGCAGCTCTCAATTACTAGCGGGGGGGAGGGATACGCAGTATTTT
CASSSQLLAGGRDTQYF
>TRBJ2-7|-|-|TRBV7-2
TGTGCCAGCAGCTACTTCGACGAGCAGTACTTC
CASSYFDEQYF
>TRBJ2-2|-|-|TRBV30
TGTGCCTGGAGTGGCGGACTGAACACCGGGGAGCTGTTTTTT
CAWSGGLNTGELFF
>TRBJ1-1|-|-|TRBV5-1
TGCGCCAGCAGCTTGGGATTCGGGGGTGGCACTGAAGCTTTCTTT
CASSLGFGGGTEAFF
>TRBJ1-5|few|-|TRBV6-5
TGTGCCAGCAGTCGAGACAGCTTCTCTCAGCCCCAGCATTTT
CASSRDSFSQPQHF
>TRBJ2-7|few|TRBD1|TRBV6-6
TGTGCCAGCAGTTACTCCTTTTCGGACAGGGTTGGCGAGCAGTACTTC
CASSYSFSDRVGEQYF
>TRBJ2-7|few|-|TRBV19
TGTGCCAGTAGTACCATCCCGCAGGCAGGGCAGTACTTC
CASSTIPQAGQYF
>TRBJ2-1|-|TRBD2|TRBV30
TGTGCCTGGATCCCCCTAGCGGGAGGGGCTGAGCAGTTCTTC
CAWIPLAGGAEQFF